This TCR beta chain is from a study of a mutant IDH1 vaccine in newly diagnosed glioma. As for the study in general: Beforehand, treatment had been radiotherapy, temozolomide, or both; the majority received both.

This clone occurred once. Its antigen is still unknown. Time point here: baseline, week 1 (first vaccination visit). The sample's treatment: pre-vaccination baseline after standard-of-care therapy. Each donor presented with a new WHO grade 3 or 4 astrocytoma that tested IDH1-mutant and showed ATRX loss. Sequenced by immunoSEQ multiplex PCR; TCRdb stores in-frame clones only, minus some. The sample includes around 54,000 clones, roughly 80% seen only once; the top ten take nearly 20%. Findings of the study overall: Overall, 90% to 95% of patients had vaccine-induced immune responses.

Trimming pared 1 base from V and 8 bases from J, leaving 14 bases between. This CDR3 comprises 14 residues. CDR1 is LGHNA and CDR2 is YSLEER in the germline V gene. The sequence was obtained from a man aged 18-30 years with glioma. This chain connects TRBV4-3 to TRBJ1-2; tentative D call: TRBD1 (5 bases). Material: PBMCs, obtained from a glioma patient treated with radiotherapy, temozolomide or both. The CDR3: CASSQVTSGDGYTF. CDR3 nucleotides: TGCGCCAGCAGCCAAGTTACGTCCGGGGACGGCTACACCTTC.